Listed here are 3 T cell receptor beta chains from one sample, sequenced in a study of regulatory T cells in long-lasting Graves disease. Regarding time point: newly diagnosed GD, antithyroid drugs for less than 3 months. Extracted PBMC RNA gave rise to the TCR library. The TCR beta library used iRepertoire HTBI primers with Arm-PCR amplification of CDR3. TCRdb passed the multiplex PCR reads through MiXCR, listing each CDR3 protein once. Found here are a few hundred thousand distinct CDR3 sequences, approximately 16% of them singletons; the top ten hold about 8.3%. This sample was shared with a second study, whose subject was T cells in Graves' hyperthyroidism and ophthalmopathy.

The input for sequencing was peripheral blood mononuclear cells (PBMCs), taken at new diagnosis, from a patient treated with antithyroid drugs. The receptor set was obtained from a woman aged 40 to 50 with Graves disease.

The sample holds a few counts of this clonotype. The germline gene is not matched at one end of the junction; a read error may be the cause. The chain recombines TRBV10-3 with TRBJ2-3, with D possibly being TRBD1 (5 bases). This CDR3 spans 14 amino acids. Germline V gene lookup returns CDR1 ENHRY and CDR2 SYGVKD. In DNA, the CDR3 is TGTGCCATCAGTGAGGGCAGGGCGCCAGATATGCAGTATTTT. This gives the protein CAISEGRAPDMQYF.

This clonotype was found many times. The V gene is TRBV16, the J gene TRBJ2-7; no clear D gene. From germline, CDR1 is KGHSY and CDR2 FQNENV. CDR3 length: 13 residues. V was pared by 2 bases and J by 3 bases, with 8 bases between. The CDR3 bases are TGTGCCAGCAGCCAAGATACGGGCTACGAGCAGTACTTC. Translated: CASSQDTGYEQYF.

As regards this clonotype: One end of the junction does not line up with germline, which may come from a read error. V and J are TRBV7-7 and TRBJ2-1; the match to TRBD2 covers 8 bases. Germline lookup yields CDR1 SSHAT and CDR2 FNYEAQ (reference sequence). CDR3 length equals 13 residues. The CDR3 reads CASTSGLGNEQFF. In nucleotides, the CDR3 is TGTGCTAGCACTAGCGGTCTCGGGAATGAGCAGTTCTTC.